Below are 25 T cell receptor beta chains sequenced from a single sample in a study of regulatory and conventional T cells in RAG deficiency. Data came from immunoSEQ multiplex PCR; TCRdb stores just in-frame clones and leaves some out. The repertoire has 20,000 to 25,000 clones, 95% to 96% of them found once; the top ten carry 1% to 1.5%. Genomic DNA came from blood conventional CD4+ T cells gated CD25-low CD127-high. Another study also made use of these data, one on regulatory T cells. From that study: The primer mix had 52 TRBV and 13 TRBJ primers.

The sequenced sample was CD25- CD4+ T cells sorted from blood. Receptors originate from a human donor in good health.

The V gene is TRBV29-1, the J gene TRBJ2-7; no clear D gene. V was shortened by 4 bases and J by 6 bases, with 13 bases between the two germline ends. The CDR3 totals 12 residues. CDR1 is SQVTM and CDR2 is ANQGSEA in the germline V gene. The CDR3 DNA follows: TGCAGCGTTGGTCGGGTGCCAGCCGAGCAGTACTTC. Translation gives CSVGRVPAEQYF.

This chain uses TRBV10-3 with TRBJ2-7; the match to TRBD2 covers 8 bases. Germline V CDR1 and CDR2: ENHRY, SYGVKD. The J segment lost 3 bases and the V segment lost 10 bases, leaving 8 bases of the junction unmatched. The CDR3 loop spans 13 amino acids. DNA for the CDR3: TGTGCCACCGACCGGGGGGGGAGCTACGAGCAGTACTTC. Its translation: CATDRGGSYEQYF.

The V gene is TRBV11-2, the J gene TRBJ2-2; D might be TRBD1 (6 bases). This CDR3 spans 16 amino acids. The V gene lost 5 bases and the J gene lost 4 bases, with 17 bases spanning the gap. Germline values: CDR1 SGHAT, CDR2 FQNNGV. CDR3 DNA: TGTGCCAGCAGCCAGGGGTCTCTCTCCCCCACCGGGGAGCTGTTTTTT. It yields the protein CASSQGSLSPTGELFF.

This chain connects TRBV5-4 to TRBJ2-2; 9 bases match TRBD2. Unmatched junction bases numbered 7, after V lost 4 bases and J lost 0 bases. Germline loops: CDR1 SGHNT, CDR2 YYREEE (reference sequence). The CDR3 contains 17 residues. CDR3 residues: CASSPRLAGTNTGELFF. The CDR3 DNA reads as TGTGCCAGCAGCCCCCGGCTAGCGGGGACGAACACCGGGGAGCTGTTTTTT.

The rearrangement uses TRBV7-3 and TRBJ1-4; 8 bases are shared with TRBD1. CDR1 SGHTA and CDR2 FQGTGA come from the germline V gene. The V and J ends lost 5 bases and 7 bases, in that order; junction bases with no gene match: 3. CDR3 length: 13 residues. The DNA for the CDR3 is TGTGCCAGCAGCCCCGGACAGGGTGAAAAACTGTTTTTT. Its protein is CASSPGQGEKLFF.

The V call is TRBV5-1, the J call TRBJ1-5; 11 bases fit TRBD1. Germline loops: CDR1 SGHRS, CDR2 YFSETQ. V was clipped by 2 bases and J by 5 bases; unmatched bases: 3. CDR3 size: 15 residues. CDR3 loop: CASSLGTGGDQPQHF. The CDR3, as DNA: TGCGCCAGCAGCTTAGGGACAGGGGGGGATCAGCCCCAGCATTTT.

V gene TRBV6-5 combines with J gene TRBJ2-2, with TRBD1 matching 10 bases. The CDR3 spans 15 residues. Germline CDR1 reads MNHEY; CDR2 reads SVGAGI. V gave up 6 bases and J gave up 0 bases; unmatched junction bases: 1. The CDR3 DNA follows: TGTGCCAGCAGGACAGGGGGCGCGAACACCGGGGAGCTGTTTTTT. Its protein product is CASRTGGANTGELFF.

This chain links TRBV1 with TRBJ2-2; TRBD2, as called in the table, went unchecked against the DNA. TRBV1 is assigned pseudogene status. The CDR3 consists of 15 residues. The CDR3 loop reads CTSSRSGLASGELFF. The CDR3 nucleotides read TGCACCAGCAGCCGATCCGGGCTAGCCTCCGGGGAGCTGTTTTTT.

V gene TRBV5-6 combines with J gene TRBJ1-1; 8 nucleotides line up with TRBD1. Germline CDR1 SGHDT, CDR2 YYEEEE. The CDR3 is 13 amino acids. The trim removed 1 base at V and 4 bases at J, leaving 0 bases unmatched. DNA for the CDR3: TGTGCCAGCAGCTTGACAGGGGGCACTGAAGCTTTCTTT. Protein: CASSLTGGTEAFF. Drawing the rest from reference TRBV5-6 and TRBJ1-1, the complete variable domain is DAGVTQSPTHLIKTRGQQVTLRCSPKSGHDTVSWYQQALGQGPQFIFQYYEEEERQRGNFPDRFSGHQFPNYSSELNVNALLLGDSALYLCASSLTGGTEAFFGQGTRLTVV.

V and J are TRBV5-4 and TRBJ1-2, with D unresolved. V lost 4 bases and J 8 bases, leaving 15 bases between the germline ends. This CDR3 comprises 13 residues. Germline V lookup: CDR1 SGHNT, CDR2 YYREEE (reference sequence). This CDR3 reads CASSVTGRIGYTF. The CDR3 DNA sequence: TGTGCCAGCAGCGTAACCGGGAGAATAGGCTACACCTTC. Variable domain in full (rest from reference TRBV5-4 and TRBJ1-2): ETGVTQSPTHLIKTRGQQVTLRCSSQSGHNTVSWYQQALGQGPQFIFQYYREEENGRGNFPPRFSGLQFPNYSSELNVNALELDDSALYLCASSVTGRIGYTFGSGTRLTVV.

The CDR3 DNA sequence: TGTGCCAGCAGCATACAGGGCTACGAGCAGTACTTC. As protein: CASSIQGYEQYF. The rearrangement links TRBV13 to TRBJ2-7; possibly TRBD1 for D (6 bases). With 5 bases removed from V and 3 bases from J, the gap between germline ends came to 8 bases. The CDR3 has 12 amino acids. Looked up from germline, CDR1 is PRHDT and CDR2 is FYEKMQ (reference sequence).

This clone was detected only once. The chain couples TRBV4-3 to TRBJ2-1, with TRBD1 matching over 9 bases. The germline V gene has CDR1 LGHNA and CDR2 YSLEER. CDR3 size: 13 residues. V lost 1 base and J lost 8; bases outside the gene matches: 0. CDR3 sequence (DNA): TGCGCCAGCAGCCAAGGACAGGGGGATGAGCAGTTCTTC. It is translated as CASSQGQGDEQFF.

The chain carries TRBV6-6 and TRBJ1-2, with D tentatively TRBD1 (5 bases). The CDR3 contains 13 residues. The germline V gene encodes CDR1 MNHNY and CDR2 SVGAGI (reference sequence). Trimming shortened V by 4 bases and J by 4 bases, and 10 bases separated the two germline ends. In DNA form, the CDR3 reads TGTGCCAGCAGTTCCGACAGAACCTATGGCTACACCTTC. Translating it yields CASSSDRTYGYTF.

The CDR3 sequence: CASSAGTLTNEKLFF. CDR3 DNA: TGTGCCAGCAGTGCAGGGACTTTAACTAATGAAAAACTGTTTTTT. This chain uses TRBV2 with TRBJ1-4, with D tentatively TRBD1 (5 bases). CDR1 is SNHLY and CDR2 is FYNNEI in the germline V gene. The CDR3 runs to 15 residues. V lost 4 bases and J 1 base, leaving 10 bases between the germline ends.

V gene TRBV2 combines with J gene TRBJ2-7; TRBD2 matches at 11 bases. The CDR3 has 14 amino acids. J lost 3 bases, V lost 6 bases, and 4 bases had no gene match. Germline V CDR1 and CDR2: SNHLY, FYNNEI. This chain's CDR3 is CASRSGTSGYEQYF. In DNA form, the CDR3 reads TGTGCCAGCAGGTCCGGGACTAGCGGCTACGAGCAGTACTTC.

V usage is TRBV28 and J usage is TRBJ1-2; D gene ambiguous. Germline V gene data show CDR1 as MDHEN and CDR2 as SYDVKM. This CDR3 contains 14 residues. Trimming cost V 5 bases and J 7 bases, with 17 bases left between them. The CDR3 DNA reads TGTGCCAGCAGTGATACAGCAATAGGATTTGGCTACACCTTC. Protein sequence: CASSDTAIGFGYTF.

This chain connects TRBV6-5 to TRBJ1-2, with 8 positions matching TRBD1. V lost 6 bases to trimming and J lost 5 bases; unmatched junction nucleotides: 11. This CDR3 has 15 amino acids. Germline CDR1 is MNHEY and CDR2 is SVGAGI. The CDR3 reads CASSRAGGLEYGYTF. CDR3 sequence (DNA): TGTGCCAGCAGCCGGGCAGGGGGCCTTGAATATGGCTACACCTTC.

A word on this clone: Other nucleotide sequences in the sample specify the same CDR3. CDR3 amino acids: CASSVAESTEAFF. In DNA form, the CDR3 reads TGTGCCAGCAGCGTAGCTGAGTCCACCGAAGCTTTCTTT. The chain links TRBV9 to TRBJ1-1; no clear D. Germline values: CDR1 SGDLS, CDR2 YYNGEE. The CDR3 is made up of 13 amino acids. Trimming cost V 0 bases and J 8 bases, with 11 bases left between them.

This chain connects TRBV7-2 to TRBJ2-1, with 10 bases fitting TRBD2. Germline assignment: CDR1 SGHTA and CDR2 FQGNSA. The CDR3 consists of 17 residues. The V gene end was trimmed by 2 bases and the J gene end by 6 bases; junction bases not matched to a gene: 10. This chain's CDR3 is CASSLKGRLAGVNEQFF. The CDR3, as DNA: TGTGCCAGCAGCTTAAAGGGGCGGCTAGCGGGGGTCAATGAGCAGTTCTTC.

The CDR3 DNA is TGTGCCAGCAGTTTATCTCGGGACAGCCGGAACACTGAAGCTTTCTTT. Translating gives CASSLSRDSRNTEAFF. V usage is TRBV28 and J usage is TRBJ1-1, with 7 bases fitting TRBD1. Trimming cost V 1 base and J 1 base; bases outside gene matches: 6. The CDR3 extends over 16 amino acids. Germline V CDR1 and CDR2: MDHEN, SYDVKM.

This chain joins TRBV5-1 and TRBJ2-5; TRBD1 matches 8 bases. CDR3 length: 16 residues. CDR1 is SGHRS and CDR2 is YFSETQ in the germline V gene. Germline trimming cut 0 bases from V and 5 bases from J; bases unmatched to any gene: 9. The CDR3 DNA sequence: TGCGCCAGCAGCTTGGAGCCAGGGGGCGGCGGGGAGACCCAGTACTTC. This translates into CASSLEPGGGGETQYF.

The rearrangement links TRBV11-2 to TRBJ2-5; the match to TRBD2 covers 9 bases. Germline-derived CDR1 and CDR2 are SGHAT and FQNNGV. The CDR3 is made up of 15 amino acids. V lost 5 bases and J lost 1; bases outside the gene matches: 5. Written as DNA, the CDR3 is TGTGCCAGCAGCATCCTTAGCGGGGGCCAAGAGACCCAGTACTTC. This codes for CASSILSGGQETQYF.

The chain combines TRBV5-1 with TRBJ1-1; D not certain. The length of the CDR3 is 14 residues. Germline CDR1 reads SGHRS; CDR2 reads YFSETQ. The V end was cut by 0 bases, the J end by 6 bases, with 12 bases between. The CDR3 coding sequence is TGCGCCAGCAGCTTGGCTACGGGAGCGCCTGAAGCTTTCTTT. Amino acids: CASSLATGAPEAFF.

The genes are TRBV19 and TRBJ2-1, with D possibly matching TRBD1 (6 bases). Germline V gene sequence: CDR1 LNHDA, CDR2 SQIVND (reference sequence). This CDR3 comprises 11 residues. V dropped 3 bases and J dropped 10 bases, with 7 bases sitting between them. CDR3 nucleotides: TGTGCCAGTAGTATGCAGGGGGAGCAGTTCTTC. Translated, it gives CASSMQGEQFF.

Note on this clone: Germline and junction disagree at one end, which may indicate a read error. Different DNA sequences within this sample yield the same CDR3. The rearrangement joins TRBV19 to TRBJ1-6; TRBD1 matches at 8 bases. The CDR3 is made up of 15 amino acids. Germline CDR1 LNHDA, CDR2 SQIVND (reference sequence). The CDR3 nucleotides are TGTGCCAGTAGTCCATGGACAGGGAATAATTCCCCCCTCCACTTT. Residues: CASSPWTGNNSPLHF. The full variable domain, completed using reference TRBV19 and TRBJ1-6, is DGGITQSPKYLFRKEGQNVTLSCEQNLNHDAMYWYRQDPGQGLRLIYYSQIVNDFQKGDIAEGYSVSREKKESFPLTVTSAQKNPTAFYLCASSPWTGNNSPLHFGNGTRLTVT.